This T cell receptor beta chain emerged from a study of T cell changes during pregnancy in multiple sclerosis. Sequencing was performed with immunoSEQ multiplex PCR; in TCRdb, only in-frame clones are kept and a portion is missing. Seen here are tens of thousands of clones, approximately 95% observed once, and the top ten hold around 0.47%. This clonotype originated in a female donor with multiple sclerosis, enrolled in a pregnancy study. The sample was CD4+ T cells from peripheral blood mononuclear cells, taken in the first trimester of pregnancy.

CDR3 amino acids: CASSISSGGVGDYNEQFF. In DNA form, the CDR3 reads TGTGCCAGCAGCATCTCTAGCGGGGGGGTGGGCGATTACAATGAGCAGTTCTTC. The chain recombines TRBV7-6 with TRBJ2-1, with 12 bases matching TRBD2. V dropped 5 bases and J dropped 4; count of bases not matched to a gene: 12. Germline lookup yields CDR1 SGHVS and CDR2 FNYEAQ. This CDR3 is 18 amino acids long. Complete variable domain (other parts from reference TRBV7-6 and TRBJ2-1): GAGVSQSPRYKVTKRGQDVALRCDPISGHVSLYWYRQALGQGPEFLTYFNYEAQQDKSGLPNDRFSAERPEGSISTLTIQRTEQRDSAMYRCASSISSGGVGDYNEQFFGPGTRLTVL.